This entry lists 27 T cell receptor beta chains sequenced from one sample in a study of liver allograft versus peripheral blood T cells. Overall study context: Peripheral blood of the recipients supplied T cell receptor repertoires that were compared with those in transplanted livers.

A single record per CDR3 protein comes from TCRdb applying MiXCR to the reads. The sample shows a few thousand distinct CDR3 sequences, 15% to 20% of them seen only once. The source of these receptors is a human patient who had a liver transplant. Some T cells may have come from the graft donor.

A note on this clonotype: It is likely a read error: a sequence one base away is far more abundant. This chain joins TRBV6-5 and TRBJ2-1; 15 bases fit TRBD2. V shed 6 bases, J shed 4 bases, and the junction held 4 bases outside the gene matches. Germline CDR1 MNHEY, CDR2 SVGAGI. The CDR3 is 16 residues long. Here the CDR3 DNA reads TGTGCCAGCAGCGGACTAGCGGGGGGGCTATACAATGAGCAGTTCTTC. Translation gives CASSGLAGGLYNEQFF.

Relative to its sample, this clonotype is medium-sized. The CDR3 DNA sequence: TGTGCCAGCAGTCCACAAAAGGGACAGATTATGTACAATGAGCAGTTCTTC. This translates into CASSPQKGQIMYNEQFF. V is TRBV6-1 and J is TRBJ2-1, with 7 nucleotides matching TRBD1. Germline V gene data show CDR1 as MNHNS and CDR2 as SASEGT. The CDR3 is 17 amino acids. Trimming at V came to 5 bases and at J to 4 bases, leaving 14 bases not matched to a gene.

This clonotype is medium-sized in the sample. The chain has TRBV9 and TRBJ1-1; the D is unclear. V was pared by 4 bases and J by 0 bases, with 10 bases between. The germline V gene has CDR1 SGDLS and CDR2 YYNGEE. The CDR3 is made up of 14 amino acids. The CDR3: CASSPTDMNTEAFF. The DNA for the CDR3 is TGTGCCAGCAGCCCGACTGACATGAACACTGAAGCTTTCTTT.

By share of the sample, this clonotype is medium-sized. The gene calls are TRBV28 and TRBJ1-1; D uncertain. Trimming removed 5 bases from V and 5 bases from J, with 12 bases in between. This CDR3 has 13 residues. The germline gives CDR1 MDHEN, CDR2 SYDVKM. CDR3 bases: TGTGCCAGCAGTCCCTCCATGATTACTGAAGCTTTCTTT. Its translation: CASSPSMITEAFF.

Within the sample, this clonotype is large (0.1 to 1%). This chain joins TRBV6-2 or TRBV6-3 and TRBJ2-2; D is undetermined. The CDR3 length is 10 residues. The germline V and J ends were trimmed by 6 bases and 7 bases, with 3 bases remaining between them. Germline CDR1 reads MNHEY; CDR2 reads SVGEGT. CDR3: CASRDGELFF. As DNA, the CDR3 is TGTGCCAGCAGGGACGGGGAGCTGTTTTTT.

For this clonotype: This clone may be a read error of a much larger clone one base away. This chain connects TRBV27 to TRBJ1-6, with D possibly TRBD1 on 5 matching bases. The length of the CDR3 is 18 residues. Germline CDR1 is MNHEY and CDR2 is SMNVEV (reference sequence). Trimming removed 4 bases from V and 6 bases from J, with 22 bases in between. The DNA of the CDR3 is TGTGCCAGCAGTTCCGGAAAAACCGTGGACATTAGTAATTCACCCCTCCACTTT. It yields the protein CASSSGKTVDISNSPLHF.

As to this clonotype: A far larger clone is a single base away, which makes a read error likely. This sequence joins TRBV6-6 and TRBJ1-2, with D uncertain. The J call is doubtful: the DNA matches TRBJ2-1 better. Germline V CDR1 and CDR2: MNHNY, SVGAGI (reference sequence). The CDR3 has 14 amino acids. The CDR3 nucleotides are TGTGCCAGCAGTCCGGCCCCGGAAAGGTCTAGGCAGTTCTTC. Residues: CASSPAPERSRQFF.

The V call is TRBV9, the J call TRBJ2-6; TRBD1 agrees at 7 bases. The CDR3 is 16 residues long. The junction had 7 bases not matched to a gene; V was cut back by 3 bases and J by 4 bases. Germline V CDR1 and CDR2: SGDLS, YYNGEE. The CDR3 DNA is TGTGCCAGCAGCGCTACGACAGGGACCGGGGCCAACGTCCTGACTTTC. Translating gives CASSATTGTGANVLTF.

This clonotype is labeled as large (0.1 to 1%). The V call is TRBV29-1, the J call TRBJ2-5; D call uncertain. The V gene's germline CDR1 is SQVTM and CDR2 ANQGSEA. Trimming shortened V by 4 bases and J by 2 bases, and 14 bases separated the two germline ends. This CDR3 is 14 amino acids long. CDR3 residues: CSVVIVTVQETQYF. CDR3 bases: TGCAGCGTTGTAATCGTCACAGTTCAAGAGACCCAGTACTTC.

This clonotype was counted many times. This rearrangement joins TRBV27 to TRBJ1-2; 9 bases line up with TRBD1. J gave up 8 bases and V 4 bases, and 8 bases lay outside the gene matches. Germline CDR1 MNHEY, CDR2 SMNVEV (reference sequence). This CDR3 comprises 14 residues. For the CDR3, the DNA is TGTGCCAGCAGTTCCTCGGGACAGGGAAGGGGCTACACCTTC. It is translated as CASSSSGQGRGYTF.

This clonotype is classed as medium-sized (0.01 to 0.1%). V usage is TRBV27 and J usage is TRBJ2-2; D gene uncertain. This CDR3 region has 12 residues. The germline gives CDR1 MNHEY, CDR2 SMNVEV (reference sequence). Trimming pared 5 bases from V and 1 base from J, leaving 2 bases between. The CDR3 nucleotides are TGTGCCAGCAGTCAGAACACCGGGGAGCTGTTTTTT. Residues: CASSQNTGELFF.

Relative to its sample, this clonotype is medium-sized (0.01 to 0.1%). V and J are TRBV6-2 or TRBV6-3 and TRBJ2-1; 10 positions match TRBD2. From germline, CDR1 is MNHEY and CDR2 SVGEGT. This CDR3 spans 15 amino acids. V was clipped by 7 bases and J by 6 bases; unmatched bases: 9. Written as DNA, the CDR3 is TGTGCCAGCACTATGAGCGGGAGGGCCCTCAATGAGCAGTTCTTC. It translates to CASTMSGRALNEQFF.

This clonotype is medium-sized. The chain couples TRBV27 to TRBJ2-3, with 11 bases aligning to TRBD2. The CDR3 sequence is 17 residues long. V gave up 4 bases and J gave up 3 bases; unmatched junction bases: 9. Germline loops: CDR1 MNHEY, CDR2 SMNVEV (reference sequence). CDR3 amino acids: CASSSSLLAGVTDTQYF. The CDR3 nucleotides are TGTGCCAGCAGTTCGTCACTACTAGCGGGAGTAACAGATACGCAGTATTTT.

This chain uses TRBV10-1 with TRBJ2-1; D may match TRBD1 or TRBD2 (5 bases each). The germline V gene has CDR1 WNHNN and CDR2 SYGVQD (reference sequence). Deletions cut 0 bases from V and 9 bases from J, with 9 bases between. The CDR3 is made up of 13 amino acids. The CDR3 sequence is CASSESKRGEQFF. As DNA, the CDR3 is TGCGCCAGCAGTGAGTCGAAGAGGGGTGAGCAGTTCTTC.

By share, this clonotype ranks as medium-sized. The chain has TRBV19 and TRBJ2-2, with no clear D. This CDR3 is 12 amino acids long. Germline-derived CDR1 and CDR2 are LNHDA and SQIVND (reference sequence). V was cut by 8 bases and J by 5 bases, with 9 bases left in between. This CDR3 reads CASEGITGELFF. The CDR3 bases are TGTGCCAGTGAAGGGATAACCGGGGAGCTGTTTTTT.

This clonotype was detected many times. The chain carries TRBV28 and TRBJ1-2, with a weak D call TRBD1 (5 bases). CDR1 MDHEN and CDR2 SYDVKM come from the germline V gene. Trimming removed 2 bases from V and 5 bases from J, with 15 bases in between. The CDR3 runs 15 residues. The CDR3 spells CASSLLGTVSYGYTF. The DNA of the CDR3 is TGTGCCAGCAGTTTACTGGGGACGGTATCTTATGGCTACACCTTC.

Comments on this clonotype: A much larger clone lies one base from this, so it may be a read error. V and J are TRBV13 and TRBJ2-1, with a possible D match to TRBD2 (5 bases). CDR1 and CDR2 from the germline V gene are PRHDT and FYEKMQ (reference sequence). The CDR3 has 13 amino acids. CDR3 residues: CASRLGGYNEQFF. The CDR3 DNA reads TGTGCCAGCAGATTAGGAGGCTACAATGAGCAGTTCTTC.

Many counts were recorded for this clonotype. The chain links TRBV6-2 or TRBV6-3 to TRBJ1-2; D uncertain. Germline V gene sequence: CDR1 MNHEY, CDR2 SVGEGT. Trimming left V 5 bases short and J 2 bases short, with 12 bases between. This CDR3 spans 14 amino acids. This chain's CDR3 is CASSSPPTNYGYTF. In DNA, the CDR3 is TGTGCCAGCAGTAGCCCACCCACAAACTATGGCTACACCTTC.

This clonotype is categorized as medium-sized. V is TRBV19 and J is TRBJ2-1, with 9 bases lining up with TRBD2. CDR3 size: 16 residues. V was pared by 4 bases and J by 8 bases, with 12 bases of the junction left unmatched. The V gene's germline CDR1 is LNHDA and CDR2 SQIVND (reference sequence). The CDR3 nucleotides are TGTGCCAGTAGTACGAACGGGGGGCTAGCGGGATATGAGCAGTTCTTC. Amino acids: CASSTNGGLAGYEQFF.

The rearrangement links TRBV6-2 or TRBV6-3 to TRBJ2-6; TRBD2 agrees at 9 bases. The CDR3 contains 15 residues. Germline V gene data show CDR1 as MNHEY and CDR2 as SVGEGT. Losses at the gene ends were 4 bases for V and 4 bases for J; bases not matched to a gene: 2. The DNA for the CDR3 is TGTGCCAGCAGTTCCGGGACTAGCGGGGCCAACGTCCTGACTTTC. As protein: CASSSGTSGANVLTF.

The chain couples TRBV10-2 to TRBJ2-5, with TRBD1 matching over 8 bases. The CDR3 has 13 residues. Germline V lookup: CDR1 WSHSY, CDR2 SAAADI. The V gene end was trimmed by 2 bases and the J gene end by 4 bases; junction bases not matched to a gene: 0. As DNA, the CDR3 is TGCGCCAGCAGTGAGGACAGGGGAGAGACCCAGTACTTC. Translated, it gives CASSEDRGETQYF.

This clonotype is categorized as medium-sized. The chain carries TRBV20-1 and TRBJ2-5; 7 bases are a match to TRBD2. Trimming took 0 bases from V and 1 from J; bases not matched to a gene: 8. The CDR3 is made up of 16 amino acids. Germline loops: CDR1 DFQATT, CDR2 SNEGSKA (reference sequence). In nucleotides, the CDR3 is TGCAGTGCTAGAGATCAGGAGGGAGGGCCCCAAGAGACCCAGTACTTC. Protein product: CSARDQEGGPQETQYF.

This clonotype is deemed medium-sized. CDR3 DNA: TGTGCCAGCAGTTACTCGAACGAGCAGTACTTC. Translation gives CASSYSNEQYF. The J gene is TRBJ2-7, the V gene TRBV6-6; D remains unclear. The V gene lost 0 bases and the J gene lost 5 bases, with 2 bases spanning the gap. CDR1 MNHNY and CDR2 SVGAGI come from the germline V gene (reference sequence). This CDR3 is 11 amino acids long.

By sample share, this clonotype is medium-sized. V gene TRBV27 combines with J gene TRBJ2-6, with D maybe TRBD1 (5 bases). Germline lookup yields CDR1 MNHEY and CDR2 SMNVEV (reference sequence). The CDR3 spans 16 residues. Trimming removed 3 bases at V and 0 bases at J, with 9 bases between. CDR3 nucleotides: TGTGCCAGCAGTTTGGTAGGGGCCTCTGGGGCCAACGTCCTGACTTTC. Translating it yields CASSLVGASGANVLTF.

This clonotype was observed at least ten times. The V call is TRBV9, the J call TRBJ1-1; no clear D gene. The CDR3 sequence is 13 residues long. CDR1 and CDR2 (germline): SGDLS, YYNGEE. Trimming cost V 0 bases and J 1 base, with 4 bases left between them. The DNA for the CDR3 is TGTGCCAGCAGCGTAGGCTGGAACACTGAAGCTTTCTTT. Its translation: CASSVGWNTEAFF.

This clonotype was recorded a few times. The CDR3 nucleotides read TGTGCCTGGAGTCCGGGACAGGGTACGGTGCATTTT. This gives the protein CAWSPGQGTVHF. This chain joins TRBV30 and TRBJ1-5; TRBD1 agrees at 9 bases. Per the germline V gene, CDR1 is GTSNPN and CDR2 is SVGIG (reference sequence). The J segment lost 15 bases and the V segment lost 2 bases, leaving 8 bases of the junction unmatched. The CDR3 is 12 residues long.

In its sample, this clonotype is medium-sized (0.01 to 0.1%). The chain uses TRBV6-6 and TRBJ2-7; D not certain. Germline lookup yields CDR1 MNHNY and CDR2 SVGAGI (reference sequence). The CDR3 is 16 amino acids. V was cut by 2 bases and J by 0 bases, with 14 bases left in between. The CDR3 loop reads CASSYALVRSSYEQYF. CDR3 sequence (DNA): TGTGCCAGCAGTTACGCCCTGGTTCGCAGCTCCTACGAGCAGTACTTC.